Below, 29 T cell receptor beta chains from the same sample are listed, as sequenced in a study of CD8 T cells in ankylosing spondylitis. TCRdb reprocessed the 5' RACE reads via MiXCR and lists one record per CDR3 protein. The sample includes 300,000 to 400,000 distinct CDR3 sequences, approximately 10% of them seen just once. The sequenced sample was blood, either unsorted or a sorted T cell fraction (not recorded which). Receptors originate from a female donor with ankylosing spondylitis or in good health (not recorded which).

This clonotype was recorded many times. The CDR3 loop is CASSTGTGNSGANVLTF. The DNA for the CDR3 is TGTGCCAGCAGTACCGGGACCGGAAACTCTGGGGCCAACGTCCTGACTTTC. This rearrangement joins TRBV12-3 or TRBV12-4 to TRBJ2-6; perhaps D is TRBD1 or TRBD2 (5 bases each). The CDR3 extends over 17 amino acids. The germline V and J ends were trimmed by 5 bases and 0 bases, with 14 bases remaining between them.

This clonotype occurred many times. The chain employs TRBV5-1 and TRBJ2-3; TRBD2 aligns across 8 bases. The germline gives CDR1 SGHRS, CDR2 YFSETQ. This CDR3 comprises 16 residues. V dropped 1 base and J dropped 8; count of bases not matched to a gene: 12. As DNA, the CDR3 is TGCGCCAGCAGCTTGAGGACCGGACTAGCAACCGGTACGCAGTATTTT. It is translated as CASSLRTGLATGTQYF.

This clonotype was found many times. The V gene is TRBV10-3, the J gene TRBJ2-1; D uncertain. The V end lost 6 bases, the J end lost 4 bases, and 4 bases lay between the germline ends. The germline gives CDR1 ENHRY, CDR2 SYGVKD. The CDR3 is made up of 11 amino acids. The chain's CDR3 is CAISQYNEQFF. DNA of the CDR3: TGTGCCATCAGCCAATACAATGAGCAGTTCTTC.

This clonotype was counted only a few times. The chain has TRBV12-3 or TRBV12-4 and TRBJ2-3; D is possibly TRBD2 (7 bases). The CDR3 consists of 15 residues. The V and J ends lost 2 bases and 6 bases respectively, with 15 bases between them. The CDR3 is CASSLSAGAFDTQYF. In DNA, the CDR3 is TGTGCCAGCAGTTTATCGGCGGGGGCGTTCGATACGCAGTATTTT.

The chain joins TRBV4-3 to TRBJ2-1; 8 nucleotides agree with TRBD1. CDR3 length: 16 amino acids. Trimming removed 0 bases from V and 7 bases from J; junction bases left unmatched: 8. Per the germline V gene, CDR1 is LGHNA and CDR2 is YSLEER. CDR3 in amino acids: CASSQDLTGARNEQFF. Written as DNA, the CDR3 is TGCGCCAGCAGCCAAGACCTGACAGGGGCCCGGAATGAGCAGTTCTTC.

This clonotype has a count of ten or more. The CDR3 DNA follows: TGCGCCAGCAGCTTGGCCAGTCCGGGCTGGGAGAGAAGCTCCTACAATGAGCAGTTCTTC. Translating it yields CASSLASPGWERSSYNEQFF. V and J are TRBV5-1 and TRBJ2-1, with D possibly TRBD2 on 5 matching bases. Trimming left V 0 bases short and J 0 bases short, with 22 bases between. The CDR3 totals 20 residues. The V gene's germline CDR1 is SGHRS and CDR2 YFSETQ. Variable domain in full (rest from reference TRBV5-1 and TRBJ2-1): KAGVTQTPRYLIKTRGQQVTLSCSPISGHRSVSWYQQTPGQGLQFLFEYFSETQRNKGNFPGRFSGRQFSNSRSEMNVSTLELGDSALYLCASSLASPGWERSSYNEQFFGPGTRLTVL.

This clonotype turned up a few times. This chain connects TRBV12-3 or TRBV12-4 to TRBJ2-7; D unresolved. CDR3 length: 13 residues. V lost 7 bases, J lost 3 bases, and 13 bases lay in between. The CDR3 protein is CASTTGPIYEQYF. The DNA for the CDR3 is TGTGCCAGCACCACCGGACCGATCTACGAGCAGTACTTC.

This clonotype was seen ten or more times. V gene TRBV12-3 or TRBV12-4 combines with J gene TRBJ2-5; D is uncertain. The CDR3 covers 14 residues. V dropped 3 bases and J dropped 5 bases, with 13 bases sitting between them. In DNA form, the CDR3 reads TGTGCCAGCAGTTTTTTGGCCGACGGTGAGACCCAGTACTTC. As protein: CASSFLADGETQYF.

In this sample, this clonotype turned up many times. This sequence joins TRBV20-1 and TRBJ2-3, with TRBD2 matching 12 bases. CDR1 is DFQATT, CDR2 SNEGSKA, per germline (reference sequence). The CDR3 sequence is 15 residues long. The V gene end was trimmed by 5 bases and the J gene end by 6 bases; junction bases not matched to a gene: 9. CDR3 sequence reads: CSAQNPSGRADTQYF. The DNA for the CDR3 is TGCAGTGCTCAAAATCCTAGCGGGAGGGCCGATACGCAGTATTTT.

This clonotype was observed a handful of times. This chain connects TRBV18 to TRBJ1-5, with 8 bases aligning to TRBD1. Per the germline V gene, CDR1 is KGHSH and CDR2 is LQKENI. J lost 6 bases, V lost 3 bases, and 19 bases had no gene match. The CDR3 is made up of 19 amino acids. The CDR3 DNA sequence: TGTGCCAGCTCACCGACACGACCGGGACAGGCAAAAAGGGGTCAGCCCCAGCATTTT. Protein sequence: CASSPTRPGQAKRGQPQHF.

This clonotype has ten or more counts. The CDR3: CASSLVGGQDGYTF. For the CDR3, the DNA is TGCGCCAGCAGCTTGGTTGGGGGCCAGGATGGCTACACCTTC. The chain links TRBV5-1 to TRBJ1-2, with a possible D match to TRBD1 (6 bases). The germline V and J ends were trimmed by 0 bases and 6 bases, with 12 bases remaining between them. The CDR3 length is 14 residues. Germline lookup yields CDR1 SGHRS and CDR2 YFSETQ.

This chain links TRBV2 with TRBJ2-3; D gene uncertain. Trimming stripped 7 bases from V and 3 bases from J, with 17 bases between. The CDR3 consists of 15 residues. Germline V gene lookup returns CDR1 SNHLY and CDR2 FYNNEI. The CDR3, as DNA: TGTGCCAGCAAGTTTCGACTCATAGAGACAGATACGCAGTATTTT. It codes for CASKFRLIETDTQYF.

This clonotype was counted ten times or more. CDR3 DNA: TGTGCCACCTGGGGAGACTACGAGCAGTACTTC. It encodes CATWGDYEQYF. This chain connects TRBV10-3 to TRBJ2-7; D possibly corresponds to TRBD2 (5 bases). V was cut by 10 bases and J by 3 bases, with 10 bases left in between. Germline CDR1 is ENHRY and CDR2 is SYGVKD. The CDR3 length is 11 residues.

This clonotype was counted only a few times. The DNA for the CDR3 is TGTGCCAGCAGCCAAGTCCCACCCGCTACTGGAAACACCATATATTTT. This translates into CASSQVPPATGNTIYF. The chain uses TRBV3-1 and TRBJ1-3; D is ambiguous. The CDR3 is 16 amino acids. Trimming shortened V by 1 base and J by 2 bases, and 12 bases separated the two germline ends. Germline values: CDR1 LGHDT, CDR2 YNNKEL (reference sequence).

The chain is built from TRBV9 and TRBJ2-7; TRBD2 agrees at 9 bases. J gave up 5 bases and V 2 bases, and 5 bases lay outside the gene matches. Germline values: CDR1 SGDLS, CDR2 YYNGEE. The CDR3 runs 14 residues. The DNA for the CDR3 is TGTGCCAGCAGCGTGGGACTAGCTGAGGACGAGCAGTACTTC. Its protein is CASSVGLAEDEQYF.

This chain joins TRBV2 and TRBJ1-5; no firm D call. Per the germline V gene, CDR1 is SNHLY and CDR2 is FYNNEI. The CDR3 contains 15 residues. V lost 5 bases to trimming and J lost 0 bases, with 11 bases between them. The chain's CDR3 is CASSQEPHSNQPQHF. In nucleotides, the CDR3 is TGTGCCAGCAGTCAAGAACCGCATAGCAATCAGCCCCAGCATTTT.

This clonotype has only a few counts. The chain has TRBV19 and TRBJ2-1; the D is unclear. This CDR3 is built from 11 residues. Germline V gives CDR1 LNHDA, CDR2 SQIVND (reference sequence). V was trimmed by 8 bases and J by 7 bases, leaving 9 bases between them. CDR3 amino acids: CASQYGNEQFF. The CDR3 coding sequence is TGTGCCAGTCAATACGGGAATGAGCAGTTCTTC. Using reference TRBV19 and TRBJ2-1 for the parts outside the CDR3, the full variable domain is DGGITQSPKYLFRKEGQNVTLSCEQNLNHDAMYWYRQDPGQGLRLIYYSQIVNDFQKGDIAEGYSVSREKKESFPLTVTSAQKNPTAFYLCASQYGNEQFFGPGTRLTVL.

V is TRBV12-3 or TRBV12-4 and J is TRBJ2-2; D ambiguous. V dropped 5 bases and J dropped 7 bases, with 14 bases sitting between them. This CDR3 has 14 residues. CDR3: CASSRVTRGGELFF. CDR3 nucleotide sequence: TGTGCCAGCAGTCGGGTCACGAGAGGCGGGGAGCTGTTTTTT.

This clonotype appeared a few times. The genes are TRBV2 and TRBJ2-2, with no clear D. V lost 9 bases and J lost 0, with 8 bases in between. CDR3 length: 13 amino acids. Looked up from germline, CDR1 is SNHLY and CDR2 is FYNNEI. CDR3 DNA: TGTGCCAGTCTTAACGCGAACACCGGGGAGCTGTTTTTT. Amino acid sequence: CASLNANTGELFF.

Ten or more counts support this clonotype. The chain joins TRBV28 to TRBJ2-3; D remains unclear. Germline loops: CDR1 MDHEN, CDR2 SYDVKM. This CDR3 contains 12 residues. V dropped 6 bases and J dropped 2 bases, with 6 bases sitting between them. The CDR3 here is CASSITTDTQYF. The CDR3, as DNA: TGTGCCAGCAGCATTACCACAGATACGCAGTATTTT.

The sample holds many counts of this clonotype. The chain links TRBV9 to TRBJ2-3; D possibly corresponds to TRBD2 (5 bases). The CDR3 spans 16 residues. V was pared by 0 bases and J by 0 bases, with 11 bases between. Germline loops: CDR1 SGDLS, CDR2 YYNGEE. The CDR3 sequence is CASSVGGAPSTDTQYF. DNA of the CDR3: TGTGCCAGCAGCGTAGGGGGAGCACCGAGCACAGATACGCAGTATTTT.

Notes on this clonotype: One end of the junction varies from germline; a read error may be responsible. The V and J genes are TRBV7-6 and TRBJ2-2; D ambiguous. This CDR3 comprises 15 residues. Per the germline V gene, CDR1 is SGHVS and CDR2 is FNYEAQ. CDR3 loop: CASSLEDSKTGELFF. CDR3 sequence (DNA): TGTGCCAGCAGCTTAGAGGATTCGAAGACCGGGGAGCTGTTTTTT.

CDR3 in DNA: TGTGCCAGCAGCTTGACTAGCGGGAGATCCGATACGCAGTATTTT. Its translation: CASSLTSGRSDTQYF. V is TRBV7-2 and J is TRBJ2-3; TRBD2 agrees at 12 bases. This CDR3 has 15 amino acids. The J segment lost 6 bases and the V segment lost 3 bases, leaving 4 bases of the junction unmatched. Per germline, CDR1 SGHTA and CDR2 FQGNSA.

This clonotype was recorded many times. CDR3: CASSSHPEPRALHF. The CDR3 DNA reads as TGTGCCAGCAGCTCCCACCCGGAGCCTCGGGCCCTCCACTTT. The chain joins TRBV21-1 to TRBJ1-6. TRBV21-1 is a documented pseudogene. This CDR3 contains 14 residues.

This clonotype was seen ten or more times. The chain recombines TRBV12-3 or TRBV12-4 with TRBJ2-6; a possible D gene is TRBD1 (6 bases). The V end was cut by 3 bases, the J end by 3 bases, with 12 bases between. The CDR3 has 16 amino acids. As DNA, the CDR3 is TGTGCCAGCAGTTTCCTGGGGGCAGATGGGGCCAACGTCCTGACTTTC. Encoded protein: CASSFLGADGANVLTF.

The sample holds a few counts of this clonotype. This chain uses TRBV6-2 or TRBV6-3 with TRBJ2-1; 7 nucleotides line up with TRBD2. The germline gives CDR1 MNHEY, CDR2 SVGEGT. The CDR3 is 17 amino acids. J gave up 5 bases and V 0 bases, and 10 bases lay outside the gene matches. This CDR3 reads CASSYSMSGGINNEQFF. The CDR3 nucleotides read TGTGCCAGCAGTTACTCGATGTCGGGGGGAATTAACAATGAGCAGTTCTTC.

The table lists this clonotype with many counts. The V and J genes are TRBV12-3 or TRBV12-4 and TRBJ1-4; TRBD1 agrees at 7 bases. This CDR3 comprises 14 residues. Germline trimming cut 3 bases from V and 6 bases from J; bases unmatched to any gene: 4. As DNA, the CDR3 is TGTGCCAGCAGTTTTGGAGGGGGCGATGAAAAACTGTTTTTT. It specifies CASSFGGGDEKLFF.

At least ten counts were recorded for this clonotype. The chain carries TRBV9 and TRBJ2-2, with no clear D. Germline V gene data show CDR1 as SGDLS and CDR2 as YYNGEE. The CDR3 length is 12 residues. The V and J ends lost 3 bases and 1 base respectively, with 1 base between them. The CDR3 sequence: CASSGNTGELFF. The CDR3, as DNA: TGTGCCAGCAGCGGGAACACCGGGGAGCTGTTTTTT.

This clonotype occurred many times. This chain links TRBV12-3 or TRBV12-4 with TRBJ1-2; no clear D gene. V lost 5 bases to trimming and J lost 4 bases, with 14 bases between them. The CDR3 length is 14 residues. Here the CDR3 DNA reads TGTGCCAGCAGTCCTGGCCGTCTCCTCTATGGCTACACCTTC. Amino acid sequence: CASSPGRLLYGYTF.